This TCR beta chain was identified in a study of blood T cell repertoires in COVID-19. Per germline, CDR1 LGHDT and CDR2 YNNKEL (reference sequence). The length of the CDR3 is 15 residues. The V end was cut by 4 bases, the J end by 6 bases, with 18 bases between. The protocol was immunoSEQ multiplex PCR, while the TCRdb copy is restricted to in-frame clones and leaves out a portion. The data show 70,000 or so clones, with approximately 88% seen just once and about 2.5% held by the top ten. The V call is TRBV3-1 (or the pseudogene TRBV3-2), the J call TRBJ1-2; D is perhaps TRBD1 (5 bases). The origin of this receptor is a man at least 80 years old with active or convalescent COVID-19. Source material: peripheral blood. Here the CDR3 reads CASSPVHQGVHGYTF. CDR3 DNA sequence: TGTGCCAGCAGCCCGGTTCATCAGGGTGTTCATGGCTACACCTTC.